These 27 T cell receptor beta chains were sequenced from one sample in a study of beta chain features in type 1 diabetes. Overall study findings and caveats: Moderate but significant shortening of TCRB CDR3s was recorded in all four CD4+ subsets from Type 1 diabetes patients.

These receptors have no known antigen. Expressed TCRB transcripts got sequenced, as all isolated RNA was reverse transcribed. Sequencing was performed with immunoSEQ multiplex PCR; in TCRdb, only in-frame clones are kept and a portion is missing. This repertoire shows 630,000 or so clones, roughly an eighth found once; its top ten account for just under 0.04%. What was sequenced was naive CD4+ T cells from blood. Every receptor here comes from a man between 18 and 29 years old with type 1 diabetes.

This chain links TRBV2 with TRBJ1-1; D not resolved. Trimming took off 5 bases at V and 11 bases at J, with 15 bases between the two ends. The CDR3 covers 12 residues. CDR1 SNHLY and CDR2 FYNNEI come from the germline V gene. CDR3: CASSRENWAAFF. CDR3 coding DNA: TGTGCCAGCAGTAGGGAGAACTGGGCGGCTTTCTTT.

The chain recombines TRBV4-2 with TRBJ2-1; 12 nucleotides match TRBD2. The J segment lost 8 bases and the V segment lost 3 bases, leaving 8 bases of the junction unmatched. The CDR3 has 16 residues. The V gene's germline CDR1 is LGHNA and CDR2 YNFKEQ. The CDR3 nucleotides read TGTGCCAGCAGCCACACCAGGCTAGCGGGGGGGCATGAGCAGTTCTTC. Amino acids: CASSHTRLAGGHEQFF.

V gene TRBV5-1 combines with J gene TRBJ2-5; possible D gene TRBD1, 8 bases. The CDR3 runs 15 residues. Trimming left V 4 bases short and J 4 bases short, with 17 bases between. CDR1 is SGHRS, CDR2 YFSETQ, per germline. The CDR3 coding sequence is TGCGCCAGCAGCCAGCGGACAGGGAGGGGAGAGACCCAGTACTTC. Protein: CASSQRTGRGETQYF.

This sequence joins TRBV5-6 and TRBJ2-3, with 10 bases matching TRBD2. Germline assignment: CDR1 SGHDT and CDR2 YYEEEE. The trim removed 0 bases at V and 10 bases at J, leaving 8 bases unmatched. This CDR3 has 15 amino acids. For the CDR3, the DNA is TGTGCCAGCAGCTTGGGAGGGAGCGGGAGGGTTTCGCAGTATTTT. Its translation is CASSLGGSGRVSQYF. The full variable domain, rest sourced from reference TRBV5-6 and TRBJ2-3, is DAGVTQSPTHLIKTRGQQVTLRCSPKSGHDTVSWYQQALGQGPQFIFQYYEEEERQRGNFPDRFSGHQFPNYSSELNVNALLLGDSALYLCASSLGGSGRVSQYFGPGTRLTVL.

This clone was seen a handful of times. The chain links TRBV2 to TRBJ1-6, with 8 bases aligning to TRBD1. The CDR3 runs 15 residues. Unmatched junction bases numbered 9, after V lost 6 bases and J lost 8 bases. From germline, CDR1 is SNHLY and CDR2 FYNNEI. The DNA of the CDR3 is TGTGCCAGCAGCGACTTCGGGACAGGAGATTCACCCCTCCACTTT. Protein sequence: CASSDFGTGDSPLHF.

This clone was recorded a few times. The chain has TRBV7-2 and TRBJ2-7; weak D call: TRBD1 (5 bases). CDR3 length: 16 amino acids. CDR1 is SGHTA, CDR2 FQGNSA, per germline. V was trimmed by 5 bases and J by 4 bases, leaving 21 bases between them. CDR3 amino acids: CASSPGRQGYSYEQYF. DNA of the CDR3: TGTGCCAGCAGCCCTGGGCGGCAGGGTTACTCGTACGAGCAGTACTTC.

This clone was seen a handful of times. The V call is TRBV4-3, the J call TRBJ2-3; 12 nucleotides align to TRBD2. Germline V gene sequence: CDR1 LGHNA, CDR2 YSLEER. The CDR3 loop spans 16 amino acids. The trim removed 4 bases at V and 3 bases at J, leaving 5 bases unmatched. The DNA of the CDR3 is TGCGCCAGCAGCCCCGCTAGCGGGGGGGCGACAGATACGCAGTATTTT. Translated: CASSPASGGATDTQYF.

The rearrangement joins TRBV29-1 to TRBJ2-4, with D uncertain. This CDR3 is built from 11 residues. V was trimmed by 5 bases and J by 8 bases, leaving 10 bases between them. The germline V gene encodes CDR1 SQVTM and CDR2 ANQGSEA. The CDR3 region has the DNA TGCAGCGTTAAAAGTTGGGACATTCAGTACTTC. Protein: CSVKSWDIQYF. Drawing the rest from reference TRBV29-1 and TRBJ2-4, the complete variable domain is SAVISQKPSRDICQRGTSLTIQCQVDSQVTMMFWYRQQPGQSLTLIATANQGSEATYESGFVIDKFPISRPNLTFSTLTVSNMSPEDSSIYLCSVKSWDIQYFGAGTRLSVL.

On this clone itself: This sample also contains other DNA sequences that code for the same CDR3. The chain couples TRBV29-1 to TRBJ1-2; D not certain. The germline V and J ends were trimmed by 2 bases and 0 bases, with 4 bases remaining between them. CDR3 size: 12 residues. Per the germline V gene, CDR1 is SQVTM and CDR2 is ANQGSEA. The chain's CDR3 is CSVETANYGYTF. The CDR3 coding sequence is TGCAGCGTTGAAACAGCTAACTATGGCTACACCTTC.

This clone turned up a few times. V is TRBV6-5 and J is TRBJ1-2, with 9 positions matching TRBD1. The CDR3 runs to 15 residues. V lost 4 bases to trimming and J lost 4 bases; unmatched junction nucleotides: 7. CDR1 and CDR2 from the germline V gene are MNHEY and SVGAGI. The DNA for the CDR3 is TGTGCCAGCAGTTCTCCTCCGGGACAGGGCTATGGCTACACCTTC. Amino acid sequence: CASSSPPGQGYGYTF.

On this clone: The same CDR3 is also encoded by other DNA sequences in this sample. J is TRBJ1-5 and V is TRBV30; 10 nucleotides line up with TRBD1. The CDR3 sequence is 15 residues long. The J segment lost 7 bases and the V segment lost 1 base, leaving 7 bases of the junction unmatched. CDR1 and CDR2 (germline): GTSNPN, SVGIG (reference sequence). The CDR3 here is CAWSGTGGVGQPQHF. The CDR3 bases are TGTGCCTGGAGTGGGACAGGGGGAGTAGGACAGCCCCAGCATTTT.

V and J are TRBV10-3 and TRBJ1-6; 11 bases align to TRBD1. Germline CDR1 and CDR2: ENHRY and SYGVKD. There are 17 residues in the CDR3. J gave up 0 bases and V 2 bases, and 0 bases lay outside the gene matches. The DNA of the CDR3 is TGTGCCATCAGTGAGGGGACAGGGGGCTCCTATAATTCACCCCTCCACTTT. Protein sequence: CAISEGTGGSYNSPLHF.

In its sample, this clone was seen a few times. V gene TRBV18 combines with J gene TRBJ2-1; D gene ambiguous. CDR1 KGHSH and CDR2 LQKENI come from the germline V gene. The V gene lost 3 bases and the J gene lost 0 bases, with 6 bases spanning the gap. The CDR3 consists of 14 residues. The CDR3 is CASSPSNSYNEQFF. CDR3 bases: TGTGCCAGCTCACCTAGTAACTCCTACAATGAGCAGTTCTTC.

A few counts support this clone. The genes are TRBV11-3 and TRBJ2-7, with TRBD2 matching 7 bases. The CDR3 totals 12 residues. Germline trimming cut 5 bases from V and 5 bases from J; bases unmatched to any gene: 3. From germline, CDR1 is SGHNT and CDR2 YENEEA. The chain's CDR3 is CASSPGGDEQYF. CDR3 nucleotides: TGTGCCAGCAGCCCTGGGGGGGACGAGCAGTACTTC.

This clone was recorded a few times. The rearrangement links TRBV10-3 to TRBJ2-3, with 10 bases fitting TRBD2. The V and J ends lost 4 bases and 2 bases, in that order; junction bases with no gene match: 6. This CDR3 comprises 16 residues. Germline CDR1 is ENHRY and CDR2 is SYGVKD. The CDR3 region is CAISGTSGDVTDTQYF. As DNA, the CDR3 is TGTGCCATCAGTGGGACTAGCGGAGACGTCACAGATACGCAGTATTTT.

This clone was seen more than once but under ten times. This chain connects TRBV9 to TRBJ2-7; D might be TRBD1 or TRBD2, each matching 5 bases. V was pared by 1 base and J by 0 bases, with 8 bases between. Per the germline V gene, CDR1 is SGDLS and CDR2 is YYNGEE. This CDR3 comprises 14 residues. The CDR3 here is CASSVSRGSYEQYF. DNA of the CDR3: TGTGCCAGCAGCGTATCGAGGGGCTCCTACGAGCAGTACTTC.

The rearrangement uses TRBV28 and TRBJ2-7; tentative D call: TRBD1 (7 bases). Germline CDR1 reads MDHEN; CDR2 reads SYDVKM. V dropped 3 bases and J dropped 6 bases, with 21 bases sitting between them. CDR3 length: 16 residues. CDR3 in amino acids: CASSLWSVTGRGEQYF. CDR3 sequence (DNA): TGTGCCAGCAGTTTGTGGTCTGTGACAGGGCGGGGCGAGCAGTACTTC.

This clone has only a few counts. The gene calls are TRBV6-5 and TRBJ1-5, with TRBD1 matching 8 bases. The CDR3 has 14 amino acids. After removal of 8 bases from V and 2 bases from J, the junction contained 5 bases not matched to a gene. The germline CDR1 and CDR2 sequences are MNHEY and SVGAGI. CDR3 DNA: TGTGCCAGCGGCCAGGACAGGGGCAATCAGCCCCAGCATTTT. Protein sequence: CASGQDRGNQPQHF.

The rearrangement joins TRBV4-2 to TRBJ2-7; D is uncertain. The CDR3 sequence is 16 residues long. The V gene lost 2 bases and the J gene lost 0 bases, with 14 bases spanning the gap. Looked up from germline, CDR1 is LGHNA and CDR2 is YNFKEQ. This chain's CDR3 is CASSQLYGPSSYEQYF. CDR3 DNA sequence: TGTGCCAGCAGCCAACTCTACGGGCCGAGCTCCTACGAGCAGTACTTC.

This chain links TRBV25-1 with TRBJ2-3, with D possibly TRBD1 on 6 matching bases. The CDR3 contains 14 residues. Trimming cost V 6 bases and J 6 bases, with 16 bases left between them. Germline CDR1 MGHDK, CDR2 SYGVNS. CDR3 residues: CASRQGTAGDTQYF. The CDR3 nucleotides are TGTGCCAGCAGACAGGGTACGGCAGGGGATACGCAGTATTTT.

The chain's CDR3 is CASSRGETQYF. The CDR3 coding sequence is TGTGCCAGCAGCCGGGGGGAGACCCAGTACTTC. V usage is TRBV6-1 and J usage is TRBJ2-5; D is possibly TRBD2 (6 bases). The CDR3 is 11 amino acids. The germline CDR1 and CDR2 sequences are MNHNS and SASEGT. With 6 bases removed from V and 5 bases from J, the gap between germline ends came to 7 bases.

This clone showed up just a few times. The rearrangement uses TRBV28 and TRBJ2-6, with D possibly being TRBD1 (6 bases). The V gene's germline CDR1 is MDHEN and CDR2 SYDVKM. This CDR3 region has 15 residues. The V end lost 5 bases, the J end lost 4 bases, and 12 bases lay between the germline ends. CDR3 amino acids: CASSLQGPGANVLTF. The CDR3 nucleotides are TGTGCCAGCAGTCTACAGGGTCCCGGGGCCAACGTCCTGACTTTC.

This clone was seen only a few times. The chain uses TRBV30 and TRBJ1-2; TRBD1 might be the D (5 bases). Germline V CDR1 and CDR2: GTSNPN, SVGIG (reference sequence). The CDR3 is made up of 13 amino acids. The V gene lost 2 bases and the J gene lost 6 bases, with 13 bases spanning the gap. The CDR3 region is CAWSRGSRNGYTF. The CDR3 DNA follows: TGTGCCTGGAGTAGGGGCTCAAGGAATGGCTACACCTTC.

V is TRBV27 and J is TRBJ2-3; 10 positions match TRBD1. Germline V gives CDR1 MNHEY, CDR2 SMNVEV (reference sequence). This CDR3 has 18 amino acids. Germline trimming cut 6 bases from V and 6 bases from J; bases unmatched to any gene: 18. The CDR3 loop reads CASRILGQGPPSPDTQYF. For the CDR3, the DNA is TGTGCCAGCAGAATCTTGGGACAGGGGCCCCCATCCCCCGATACGCAGTATTTT.

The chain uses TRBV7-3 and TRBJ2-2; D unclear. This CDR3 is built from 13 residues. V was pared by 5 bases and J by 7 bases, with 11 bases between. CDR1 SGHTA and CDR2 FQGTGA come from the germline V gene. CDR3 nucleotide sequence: TGTGCCAGCAGCGGACGGCCAGGCGGGGAGCTGTTTTTT. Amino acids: CASSGRPGGELFF.

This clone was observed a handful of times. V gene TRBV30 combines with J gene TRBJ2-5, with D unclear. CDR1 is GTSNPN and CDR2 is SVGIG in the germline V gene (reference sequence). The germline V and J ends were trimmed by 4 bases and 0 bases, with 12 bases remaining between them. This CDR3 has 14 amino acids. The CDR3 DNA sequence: TGTGCCTGGACGGAAGGGTTTTACCAAGAGACCCAGTACTTC. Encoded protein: CAWTEGFYQETQYF.

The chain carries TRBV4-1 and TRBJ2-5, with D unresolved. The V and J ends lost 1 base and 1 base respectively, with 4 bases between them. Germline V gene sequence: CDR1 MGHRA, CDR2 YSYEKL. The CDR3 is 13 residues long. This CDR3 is CASSQAPQETQYF. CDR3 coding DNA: TGCGCCAGCAGCCAAGCTCCCCAAGAGACCCAGTACTTC.